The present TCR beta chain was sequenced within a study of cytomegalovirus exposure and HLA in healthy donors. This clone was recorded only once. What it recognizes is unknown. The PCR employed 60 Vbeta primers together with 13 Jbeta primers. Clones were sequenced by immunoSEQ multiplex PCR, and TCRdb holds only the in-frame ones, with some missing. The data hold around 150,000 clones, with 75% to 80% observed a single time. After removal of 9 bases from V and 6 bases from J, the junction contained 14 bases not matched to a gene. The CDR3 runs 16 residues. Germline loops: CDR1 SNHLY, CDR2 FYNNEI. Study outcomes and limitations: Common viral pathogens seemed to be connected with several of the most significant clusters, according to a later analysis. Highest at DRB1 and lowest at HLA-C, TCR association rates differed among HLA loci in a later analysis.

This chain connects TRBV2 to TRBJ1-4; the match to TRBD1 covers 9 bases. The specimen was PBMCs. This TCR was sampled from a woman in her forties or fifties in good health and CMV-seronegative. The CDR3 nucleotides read TGTGCCAGTCAATCGGACAGGGGATGGGGTGATGAAAAACTGTTTTTT. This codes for CASQSDRGWGDEKLFF.